This T cell receptor beta chain came from a study of blood T cell repertoires in COVID-19. Turning to the study itself: Nucleic acid was either cDNA or gDNA, and it came from T cells, B-cell-depleted T cells, or PBMCs.

The assay was immunoSEQ multiplex PCR, and TCRdb's table has in-frame clones only and misses some. The data contain about 250,000 clones, about 84% of them singletons. The CDR3 totals 12 residues. The V gene's germline CDR1 is SQVTM and CDR2 ANQGSEA. The V gene lost 5 bases and the J gene lost 6 bases, with 10 bases spanning the gap. This TCR came from an elderly woman with COVID-19, enrolled during active disease. This chain joins TRBV29-1 and TRBJ1-4, with a weak D call TRBD1 (5 bases). Material for sequencing was peripheral blood. Here the CDR3 DNA reads TGCAGCGTTAAGGGGTTGGATGAAAAACTGTTTTTT. Its protein is CSVKGLDEKLFF. Supplemented by reference TRBV29-1 and TRBJ1-4, the full variable domain reads SAVISQKPSRDICQRGTSLTIQCQVDSQVTMMFWYRQQPGQSLTLIATANQGSEATYESGFVIDKFPISRPNLTFSTLTVSNMSPEDSSIYLCSVKGLDEKLFFGSGTQLSVL.